The 14 T cell receptor beta chains below come from one sample, sequenced in a study of blood T cell repertoires in COVID-19. Produced via immunoSEQ multiplex PCR; TCRdb's table is partial and in-frame only. The sample comprises 200,000 to 250,000 clones, around 88% of which are singletons, and 1.2% to 1.5% rests with the top ten. The specimen sequenced was peripheral blood. Source of these receptors: an older man with acute or convalescent COVID-19.

V gene TRBV4-1 combines with J gene TRBJ1-2, with 8 positions matching TRBD1. V lost 4 bases to trimming and J lost 8 bases; unmatched junction nucleotides: 9. The CDR3 runs 14 residues. CDR1 is MGHRA, CDR2 YSYEKL, per germline. The CDR3 is CASSREDRARGYTF. CDR3 nucleotides: TGCGCCAGCAGCCGGGAGGACAGGGCTAGGGGCTACACCTTC.

This clone has a handful of counts. The rearrangement joins TRBV11-2 to TRBJ2-7; 8 bases line up with TRBD1. CDR1 and CDR2 (germline): SGHAT, FQNNGV. V lost 1 base to trimming and J lost 0 bases; unmatched junction nucleotides: 2. This CDR3 comprises 15 residues. The CDR3 spells CASSLGTGSSYEQYF. The CDR3 coding sequence is TGTGCCAGCAGCTTAGGGACAGGGAGCTCCTACGAGCAGTACTTC.

This rearrangement joins TRBV2 to TRBJ2-2, with TRBD2 identical over 11 bases. Germline V CDR1 and CDR2: SNHLY, FYNNEI. V shed 6 bases and J 2 bases; nucleotides not matched to a gene: 2. The CDR3 covers 15 residues. Written as DNA, the CDR3 is TGTGCCAGCAGAGGGACTAGCGGAAACACCGGGGAGCTGTTTTTT. Its protein product is CASRGTSGNTGELFF.

CDR3 DNA: TGTGCCAGCAGCTTAGCGGATGGACTCCCCTACGAGCAGTACTTC. Its translation: CASSLADGLPYEQYF. This chain joins TRBV11-1 and TRBJ2-7; maybe TRBD2 (5 bases). Germline V lookup: CDR1 SGHAT, CDR2 FQDESV (reference sequence). This CDR3 is built from 15 residues. Trimming stripped 0 bases from V and 2 bases from J, with 11 bases between. The complete variable domain, with remaining parts taken from reference TRBV11-1 and TRBJ2-7, reads EAEVAQSPRYKITEKSQAVAFWCDPISGHATLYWYRQILGQGPELLVQFQDESVVDDSQLPKDRFSAERLKGVDSTLKIQPAELGDSAMYLCASSLADGLPYEQYFGPGTRLTVT.

The chain recombines TRBV20-1 with TRBJ1-5, with 10 bases identical to TRBD1. The CDR3 consists of 14 residues. V dropped 3 bases and J dropped 6; count of bases not matched to a gene: 5. The germline V gene has CDR1 DFQATT and CDR2 SNEGSKA (reference sequence). The CDR3 DNA reads as TGCAGTGCTAGTACGGGACAGGGGATTCAGCCCCAGCATTTT. The encoded protein is CSASTGQGIQPQHF.

CDR3 sequence: CASSSDRAYYNEQFF. CDR3 nucleotides: TGTGCCAGCAGTTCAGACAGGGCCTACTACAATGAGCAGTTCTTC. The chain carries TRBV11-1 and TRBJ2-1; 7 nucleotides align to TRBD1. The CDR3 is 15 residues long. The germline CDR1 and CDR2 sequences are SGHAT and FQDESV (reference sequence). Unmatched junction bases numbered 8, after V lost 6 bases and J lost 3 bases. The whole variable domain, remainder taken from reference TRBV11-1 and TRBJ2-1, is EAEVAQSPRYKITEKSQAVAFWCDPISGHATLYWYRQILGQGPELLVQFQDESVVDDSQLPKDRFSAERLKGVDSTLKIQPAELGDSAMYLCASSSDRAYYNEQFFGPGTRLTVL.

The CDR3 DNA reads TGTGCCAGCAGTTACAGTCGGGGGGCGGGGGATGAGCAGTTCTTC. The encoded protein is CASSYSRGAGDEQFF. The V call is TRBV6-5, the J call TRBJ2-1, with D tentatively TRBD2 (7 bases). V gave up 2 bases and J gave up 8 bases, with 16 bases separating them. The V gene's germline CDR1 is MNHEY and CDR2 SVGAGI. The CDR3 loop spans 15 amino acids.

This chain uses TRBV4-3 with TRBJ2-1; 12 positions match TRBD1. The CDR3 is made up of 15 amino acids. V trimming: 4 bases; J trimming: 6 bases; junction bases outside the gene matches: 4. Germline V gene data show CDR1 as LGHNA and CDR2 as YSLEER. DNA for the CDR3: TGCGCCAGCAGCCCGGGACAGGGGGCAACCAATGAGCAGTTCTTC. Amino acids: CASSPGQGATNEQFF.

As for this clone: The same CDR3 also results from other DNA sequences found in this sample. The V gene is TRBV25-1, the J gene TRBJ1-2; no clear D. Germline CDR1 MGHDK, CDR2 SYGVNS. The CDR3 has 12 residues. V was shortened by 8 bases and J by 4 bases, with 11 bases between the two germline ends. The CDR3 nucleotides read TGTGCCAGCCGCCGGGAGGGCTATGGCTACACCTTC. Translation: CASRREGYGYTF.

The gene calls are TRBV29-1 and TRBJ2-7, with 7 positions matching TRBD1. The CDR3 length is 16 residues. Trimming at V came to 1 base and at J to 1 base, leaving 10 bases not matched to a gene. Germline V gene lookup returns CDR1 SQVTM and CDR2 ANQGSEA. The CDR3, as DNA: TGCAGCGTTGAAGTGGAAGCACAGGGGCGTTCCTACGAGCAGTACTTC. The encoded protein is CSVEVEAQGRSYEQYF.

This chain uses TRBV28 with TRBJ1-2, with 11 bases identical to TRBD1. Germline loops: CDR1 MDHEN, CDR2 SYDVKM. With V trimmed by 7 bases and J by 8 bases, 12 bases remained unmatched. The CDR3 contains 15 residues. The CDR3 reads CASTAHGQGAYGYTF. The CDR3 region has the DNA TGTGCCAGCACTGCCCATGGACAGGGGGCGTACGGCTACACCTTC.

The chain employs TRBV18 and TRBJ2-6; D may be TRBD1 (5 bases). Per the germline V gene, CDR1 is KGHSH and CDR2 is LQKENI. Trimming left V 3 bases short and J 2 bases short, with 11 bases between. The CDR3 sequence is 16 residues long. The CDR3 loop reads CASSPPQGTGANVLTF. For the CDR3, the DNA is TGTGCCAGCTCACCCCCGCAGGGAACTGGGGCCAACGTCCTGACTTTC.

The gene calls are TRBV28 and TRBJ1-2, with TRBD1 matching over 7 bases. V shed 7 bases and J 4 bases; nucleotides not matched to a gene: 6. The CDR3 has 13 residues. The V gene's germline CDR1 is MDHEN and CDR2 SYDVKM. CDR3 in DNA: TGTGCCAGCACCCACGACAGGGCCTATGGCTACACCTTC. It is translated as CASTHDRAYGYTF.

The chain links TRBV7-3 to TRBJ1-1; D call uncertain. Germline V gene sequence: CDR1 SGHTA, CDR2 FQGTGA. V lost 2 bases and J lost 1, with 8 bases in between. CDR3 length: 14 residues. The DNA for the CDR3 is TGTGCCAGCAGCTTACTTCAGGCGAACACTGAAGCTTTCTTT. It is translated as CASSLLQANTEAFF.